The sample holds many counts of the clone carrying this TCR beta chain. Germline V CDR1 and CDR2: SEHNR, FQNEAQ (reference sequence). The CDR3 contains 16 residues. V was clipped by 3 bases and J by 2 bases; unmatched bases: 6. Unsorted bulk tissue, roughly 19-34 mg of it, served as the source for co-extraction of RNA and DNA. The sample originates from a study of tumor-infiltrating lymphocytes in primary liver carcinoma. The template, roughly 0.45 ug total RNA, yielded TCR beta cDNA made with a constant-region primer. Slightly modified ARM-PCR, run as three nested multiplex PCR rounds, produced the TCR beta libraries. Forward primers for TRBV1-TRBV30 and a C-beta reverse primer served the first two PCR rounds, at 10 cycles each. TCRdb analysed the multiplex PCR reads with MiXCR anew, one entry per CDR3 protein. The sample has more than 70,000 distinct CDR3 sequences, over 60% seen once.

The chain links TRBV7-9 to TRBJ1-3; the match to TRBD1 covers 8 bases. The receptor was isolated from a man aged 40-49 years with primary liver carcinoma and hepatitis B virus infection. Sample: liver tumor tissue from sampling region 1. Subset described: tumor region T1, superior pole. CDR3 bases: TGTGCCAGCAGCTTTCTCCAGGGGGCAGCTGGAAACACCATATATTTT. This gives the protein CASSFLQGAAGNTIYF.